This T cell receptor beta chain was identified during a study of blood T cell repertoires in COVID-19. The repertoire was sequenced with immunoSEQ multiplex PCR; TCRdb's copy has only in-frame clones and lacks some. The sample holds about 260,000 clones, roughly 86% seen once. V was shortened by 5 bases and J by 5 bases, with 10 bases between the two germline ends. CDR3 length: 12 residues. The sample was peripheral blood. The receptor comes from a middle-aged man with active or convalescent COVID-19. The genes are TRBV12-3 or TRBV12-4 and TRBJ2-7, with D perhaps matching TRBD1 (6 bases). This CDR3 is CASSLQGNEQYF. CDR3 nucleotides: TGTGCCAGCAGTCTACAGGGTAACGAGCAGTACTTC.